This TCR beta chain derives from a study of control samples from healthy donors and cancer patients. Repertoires were generated with immunoSEQ multiplex PCR, while TCRdb's copy carries only in-frame clones and drops some. The sample lists 75,000 to 95,000 clones; approximately 84% were seen once. The CDR3 spans 18 residues. Per germline, CDR1 SGHTS and CDR2 YDEGEE. V was shortened by 0 bases and J by 2 bases, with 15 bases between the two germline ends. The gene calls are TRBV5-8 and TRBJ2-6; D may be TRBD2 (6 bases). This receptor was identified in a man between 65 and 85 years old with lung cancer. Sequencing input: PBMCs. The CDR3 DNA follows: TGTGCCAGCAGCTTGGGGGACTTTCGAAGGGCTGGGGCCAACGTCCTGACTTTC. Translated: CASSLGDFRRAGANVLTF.